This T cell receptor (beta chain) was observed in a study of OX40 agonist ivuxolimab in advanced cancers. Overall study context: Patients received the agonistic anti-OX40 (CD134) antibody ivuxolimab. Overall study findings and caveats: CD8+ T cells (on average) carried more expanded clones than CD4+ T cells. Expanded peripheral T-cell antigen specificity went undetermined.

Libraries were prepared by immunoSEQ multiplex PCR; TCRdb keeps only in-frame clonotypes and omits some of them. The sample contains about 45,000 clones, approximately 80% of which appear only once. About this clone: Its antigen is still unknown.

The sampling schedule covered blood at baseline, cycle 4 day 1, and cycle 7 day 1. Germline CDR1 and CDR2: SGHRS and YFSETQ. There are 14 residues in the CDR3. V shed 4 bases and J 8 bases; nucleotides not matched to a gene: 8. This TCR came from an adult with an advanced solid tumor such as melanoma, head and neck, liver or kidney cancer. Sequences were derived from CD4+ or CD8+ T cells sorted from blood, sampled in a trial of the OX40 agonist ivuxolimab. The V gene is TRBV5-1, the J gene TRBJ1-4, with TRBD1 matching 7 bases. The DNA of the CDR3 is TGCGCCAGCAGCCCTTGGGACAGCGAAGAAAAACTGTTTTTT. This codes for CASSPWDSEEKLFF.